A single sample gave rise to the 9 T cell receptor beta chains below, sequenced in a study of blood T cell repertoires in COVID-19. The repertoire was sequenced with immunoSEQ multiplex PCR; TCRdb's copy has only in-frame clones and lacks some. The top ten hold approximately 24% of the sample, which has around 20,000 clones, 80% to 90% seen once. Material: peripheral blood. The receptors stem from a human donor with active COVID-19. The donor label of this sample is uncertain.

The chain's CDR3 is CASSLLGAGADTQYF. CDR3 in DNA: TGTGCCAGCAGCTTATTGGGGGCGGGAGCAGATACGCAGTATTTT. V and J are TRBV7-6 and TRBJ2-3, with a possible D match to TRBD2 (7 bases). The CDR3 consists of 15 residues. Germline lookup yields CDR1 SGHVS and CDR2 FNYEAQ. Trimming removed 2 bases from V and 4 bases from J, with 13 bases in between.

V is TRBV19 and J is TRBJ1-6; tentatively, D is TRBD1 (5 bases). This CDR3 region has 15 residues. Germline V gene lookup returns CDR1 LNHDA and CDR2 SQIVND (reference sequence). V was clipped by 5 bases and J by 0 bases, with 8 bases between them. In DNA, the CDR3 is TGTGCCAGTAGTGGGGCCCTCTCCTATAATTCACCCCTCCACTTT. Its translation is CASSGALSYNSPLHF.

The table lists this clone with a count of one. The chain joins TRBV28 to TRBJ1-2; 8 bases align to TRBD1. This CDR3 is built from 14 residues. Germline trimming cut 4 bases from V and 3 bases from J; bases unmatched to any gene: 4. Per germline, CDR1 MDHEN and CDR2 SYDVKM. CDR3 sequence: CASSYQGADYGYTF. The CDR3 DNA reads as TGTGCCAGCAGTTACCAGGGGGCCGACTATGGCTACACCTTC.

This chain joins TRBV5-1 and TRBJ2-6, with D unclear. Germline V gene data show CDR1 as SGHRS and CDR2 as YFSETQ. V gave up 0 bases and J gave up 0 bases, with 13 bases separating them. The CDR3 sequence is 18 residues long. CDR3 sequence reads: CASSLGSTTPSGANVLTF. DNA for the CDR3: TGCGCCAGCAGCTTGGGGTCTACCACCCCCTCTGGGGCCAACGTCCTGACTTTC.

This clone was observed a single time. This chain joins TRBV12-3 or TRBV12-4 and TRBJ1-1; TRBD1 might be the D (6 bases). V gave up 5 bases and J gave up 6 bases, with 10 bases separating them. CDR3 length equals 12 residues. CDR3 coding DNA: TGTGCCAGCAGTCTGCGGACAGCTGAAGCTTTCTTT. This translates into CASSLRTAEAFF.

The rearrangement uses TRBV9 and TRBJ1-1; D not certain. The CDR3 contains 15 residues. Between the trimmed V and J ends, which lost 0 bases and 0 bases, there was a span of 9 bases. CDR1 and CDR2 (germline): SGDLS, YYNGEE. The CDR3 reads CASSVGSEMNTEAFF. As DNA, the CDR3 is TGTGCCAGCAGCGTAGGTTCGGAGATGAACACTGAAGCTTTCTTT.

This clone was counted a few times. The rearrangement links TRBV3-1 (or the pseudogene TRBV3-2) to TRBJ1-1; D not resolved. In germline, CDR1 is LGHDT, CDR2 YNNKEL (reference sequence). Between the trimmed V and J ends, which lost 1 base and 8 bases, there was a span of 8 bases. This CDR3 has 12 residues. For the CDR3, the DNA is TGTGCCAGCAGCCAAGTTTTGGGCGAAGCTTTCTTT. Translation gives CASSQVLGEAFF.

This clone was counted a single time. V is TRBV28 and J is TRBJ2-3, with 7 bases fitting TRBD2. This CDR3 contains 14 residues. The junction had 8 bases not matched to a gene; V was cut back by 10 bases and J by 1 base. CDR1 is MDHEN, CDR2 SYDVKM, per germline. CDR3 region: CAIEGLAGTDTQYF. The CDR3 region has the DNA TGTGCCATCGAGGGGCTAGCGGGCACAGATACGCAGTATTTT.

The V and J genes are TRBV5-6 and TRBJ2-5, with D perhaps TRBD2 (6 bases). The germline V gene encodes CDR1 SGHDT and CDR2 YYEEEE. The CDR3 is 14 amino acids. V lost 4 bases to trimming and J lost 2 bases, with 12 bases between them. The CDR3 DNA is TGTGCCAGCAGCGAAAGACTAGTACAAGAGACCCAGTACTTC. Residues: CASSERLVQETQYF. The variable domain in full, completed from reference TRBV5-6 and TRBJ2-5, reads DAGVTQSPTHLIKTRGQQVTLRCSPKSGHDTVSWYQQALGQGPQFIFQYYEEEERQRGNFPDRFSGHQFPNYSSELNVNALLLGDSALYLCASSERLVQETQYFGPGTRLLVL.